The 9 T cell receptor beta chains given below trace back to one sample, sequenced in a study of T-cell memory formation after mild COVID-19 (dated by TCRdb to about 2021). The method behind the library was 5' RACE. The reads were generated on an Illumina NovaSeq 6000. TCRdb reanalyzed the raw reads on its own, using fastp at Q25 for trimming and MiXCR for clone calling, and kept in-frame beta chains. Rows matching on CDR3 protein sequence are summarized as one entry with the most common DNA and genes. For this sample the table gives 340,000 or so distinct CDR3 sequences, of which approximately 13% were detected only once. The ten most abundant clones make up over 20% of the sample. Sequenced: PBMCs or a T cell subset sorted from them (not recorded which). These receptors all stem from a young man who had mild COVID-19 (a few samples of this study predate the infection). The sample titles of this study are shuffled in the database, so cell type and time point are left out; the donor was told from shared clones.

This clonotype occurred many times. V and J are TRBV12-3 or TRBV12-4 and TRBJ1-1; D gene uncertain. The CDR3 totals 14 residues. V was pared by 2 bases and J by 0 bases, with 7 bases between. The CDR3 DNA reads TGTGCCAGCAGTTTAAGGGTCTTGAACACTGAAGCTTTCTTT. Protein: CASSLRVLNTEAFF.

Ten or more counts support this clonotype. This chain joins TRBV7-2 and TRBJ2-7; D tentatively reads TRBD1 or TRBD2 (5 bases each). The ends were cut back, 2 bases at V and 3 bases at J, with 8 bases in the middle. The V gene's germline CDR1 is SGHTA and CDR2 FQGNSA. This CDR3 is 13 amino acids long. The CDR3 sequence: CASSLTRGYEQYV. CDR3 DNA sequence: TGTGCCAGCAGCTTAACGAGGGGCTACGAGCAGTACGTC.

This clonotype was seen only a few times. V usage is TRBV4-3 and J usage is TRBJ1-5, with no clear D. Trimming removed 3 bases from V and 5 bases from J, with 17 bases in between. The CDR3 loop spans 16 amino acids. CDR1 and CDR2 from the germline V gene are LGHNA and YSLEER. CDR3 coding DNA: TGCGCCAGCAGCCAGGACCGGGCCTGGGCCGATCAGCCCCAGCATTTT. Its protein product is CASSQDRAWADQPQHF.

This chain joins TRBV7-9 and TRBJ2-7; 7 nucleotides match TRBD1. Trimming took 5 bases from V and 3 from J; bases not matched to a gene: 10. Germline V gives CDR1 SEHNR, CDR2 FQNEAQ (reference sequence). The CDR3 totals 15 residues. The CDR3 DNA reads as TGTGCCAGCAGCCCCCGGGACAGAAAGAACTACGAGCAGTACTTC. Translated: CASSPRDRKNYEQYF. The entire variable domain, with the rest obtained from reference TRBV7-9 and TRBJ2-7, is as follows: DTGVSQNPRHKITKRGQNVTFRCDPISEHNRLYWYRQTLGQGPEFLTYFQNEAQLEKSRLLSDRFSAERPKGSFSTLEIQRTEQGDSAMYLCASSPRDRKNYEQYFGPGTRLTVT.

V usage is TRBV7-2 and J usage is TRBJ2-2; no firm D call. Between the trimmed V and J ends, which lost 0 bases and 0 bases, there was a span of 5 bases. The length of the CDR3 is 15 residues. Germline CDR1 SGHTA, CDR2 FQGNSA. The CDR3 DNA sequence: TGTGCCAGCAGCTTAGCGAGCACGAACACCGGGGAGCTGTTTTTT. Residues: CASSLASTNTGELFF.

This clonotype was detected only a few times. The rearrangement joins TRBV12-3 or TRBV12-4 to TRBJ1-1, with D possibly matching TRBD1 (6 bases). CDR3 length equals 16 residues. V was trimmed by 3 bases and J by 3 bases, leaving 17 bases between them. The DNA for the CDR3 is TGTGCCAGCAGTTTTTACAGGGCGGACTGGGACACTGAAGCTTTCTTT. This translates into CASSFYRADWDTEAFF.

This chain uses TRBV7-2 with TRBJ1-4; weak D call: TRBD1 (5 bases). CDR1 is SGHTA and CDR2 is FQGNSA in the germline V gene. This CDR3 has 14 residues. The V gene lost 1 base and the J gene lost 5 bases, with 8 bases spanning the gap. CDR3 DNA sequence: TGTGCCAGCAGCTTAGGGGACCCCAATGAAAAACTGTTTTTT. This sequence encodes CASSLGDPNEKLFF.

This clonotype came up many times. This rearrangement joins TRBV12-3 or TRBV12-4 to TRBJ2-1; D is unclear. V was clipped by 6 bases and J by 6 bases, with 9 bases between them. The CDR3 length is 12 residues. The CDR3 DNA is TGTGCCAGCAGCCAAAAGCCCAATGAGCAGTTCTTC. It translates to CASSQKPNEQFF.

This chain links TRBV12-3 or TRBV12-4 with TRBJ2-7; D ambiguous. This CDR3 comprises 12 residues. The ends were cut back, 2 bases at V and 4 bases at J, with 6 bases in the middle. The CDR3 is CASSLHLYEQYF. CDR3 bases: TGTGCCAGCAGTTTACATCTATACGAGCAGTACTTC.